This T cell receptor (beta chain) is from a study of untreated major depressive disorder. As for this clone: The antigen is unknown.

V was shortened by 3 bases and J by 2 bases, with 17 bases between the two germline ends. Per germline, CDR1 SGHRS and CDR2 YFSETQ. CDR3 length: 16 residues. Findings and caveats of the study: A comparatively small sample limits the generalizability of these findings. Differences in TRBV25-01 and TRBV02-01 usage did not reach significance.

Libraries were prepared by immunoSEQ multiplex PCR; TCRdb keeps only in-frame clonotypes and omits some of them. This table holds tens of thousands of clones, about 90% found once. Material for sequencing was CD4+ T cells from PBMCs. V usage is TRBV5-1 and J usage is TRBJ1-2; no reliable D call. The sequence was collected from a woman in her thirties or forties in good health. As DNA, the CDR3 is TGCGCCAGCAGCTATGCCTACAATAGTGGCAACTATGGCTACACCTTC. Amino acid sequence: CASSYAYNSGNYGYTF. Full variable domain (outside the CDR3, taken from reference TRBV5-1 and TRBJ1-2): KAGVTQTPRYLIKTRGQQVTLSCSPISGHRSVSWYQQTPGQGLQFLFEYFSETQRNKGNFPGRFSGRQFSNSRSEMNVSTLELGDSALYLCASSYAYNSGNYGYTFGSGTRLTVV.